This T cell receptor beta chain was obtained from a study of T cell responses to AZD1222 COVID-19 vaccine. Broader study findings: Donors were mostly white British, more females; clonal diversity possibly underestimated.

Germline-derived CDR1 and CDR2 are LNHDA and SQIVND (reference sequence). The CDR3 runs to 18 residues. The V gene lost 3 bases and the J gene lost 1 base, with 18 bases spanning the gap. In the case of this clone: Its matching antigen is unknown.

Assay: immunoSEQ multiplex PCR; the TCRdb copy retains only in-frame clones and omits some. The sample has over 100,000 clones, approximately 86% seen once; the top ten hold 4% to 6%. The sequences come from peripheral blood, collected on day 0 of AZD1222 vaccination. This TCR came from an adult in good health. V usage is TRBV19 and J usage is TRBJ2-2; D gene unclear. In DNA, the CDR3 is TGTGCCAGTAGTATTTGGTTCCCCCCCCGGTTGAACACCGGGGAGCTGTTTTTT. Protein: CASSIWFPPRLNTGELFF.